This T cell receptor (beta chain) was profiled in a study of shared clonotypes between healthy human individuals. About the research overall: Ranging from 18 to 49 in age, donors were a couple of women and a few men.

For this clone: The antigen is not known.

The ends lost 8 bases at V and 6 bases at J; junction bases unmatched: 17. The CDR3 consists of 18 residues. Germline CDR1 SGHTA, CDR2 FQGNSA. Study conclusions and caveats: Even with large depth, rarefaction showed that sorted-subset sequencing was incomplete.

The repertoire was sequenced with immunoSEQ multiplex PCR; TCRdb's copy has only in-frame clones and lacks some. The table includes hundreds of thousands of clones, about 98% detected once. Naive CD8 isolation took CD45RO-negative cells positively selected for CCR7 and excluded terminally differentiated effector memory CD45RA+ cells. Donors were healthy HIV-negative adults without recently reported acute infections or vaccinations. Sequencing input: naive CD8+ T cells sorted from blood. The V call is TRBV7-2, the J call TRBJ2-6; TRBD1 matches at 9 bases. The receptor's source is a man aged 25 to 40 in good health. The CDR3 DNA reads as TGTGCCAGCCAGTCACTAGGAGGGACAGGGAACGAGGCCAACGTCCTGACTTTC. Its translation is CASQSLGGTGNEANVLTF.